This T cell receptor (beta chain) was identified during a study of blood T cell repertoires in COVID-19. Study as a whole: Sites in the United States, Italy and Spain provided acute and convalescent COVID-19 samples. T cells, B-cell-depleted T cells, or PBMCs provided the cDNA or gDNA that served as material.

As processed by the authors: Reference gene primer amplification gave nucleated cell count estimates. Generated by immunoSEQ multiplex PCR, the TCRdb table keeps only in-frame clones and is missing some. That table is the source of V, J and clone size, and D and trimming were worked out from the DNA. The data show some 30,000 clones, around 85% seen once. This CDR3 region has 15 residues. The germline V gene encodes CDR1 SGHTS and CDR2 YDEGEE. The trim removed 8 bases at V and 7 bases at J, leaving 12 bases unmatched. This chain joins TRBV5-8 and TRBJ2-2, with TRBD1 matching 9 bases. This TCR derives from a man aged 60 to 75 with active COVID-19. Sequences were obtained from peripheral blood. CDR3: CASHRGDRADGELFF. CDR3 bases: TGTGCCAGTCACCGGGGGGACAGGGCAGACGGGGAGCTGTTTTTT.